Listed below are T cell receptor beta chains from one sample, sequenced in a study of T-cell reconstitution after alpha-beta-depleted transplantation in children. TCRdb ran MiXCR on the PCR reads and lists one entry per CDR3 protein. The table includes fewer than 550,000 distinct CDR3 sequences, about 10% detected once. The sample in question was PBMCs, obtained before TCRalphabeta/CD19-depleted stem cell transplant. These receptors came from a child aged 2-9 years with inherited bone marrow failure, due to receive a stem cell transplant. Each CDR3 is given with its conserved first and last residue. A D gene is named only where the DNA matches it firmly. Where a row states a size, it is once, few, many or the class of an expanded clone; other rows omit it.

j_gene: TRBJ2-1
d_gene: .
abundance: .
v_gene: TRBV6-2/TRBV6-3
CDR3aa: CASSYRCEQFF
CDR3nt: TGTGCCAGCAGTTACCGGTGTGAGCAGTTCTTC

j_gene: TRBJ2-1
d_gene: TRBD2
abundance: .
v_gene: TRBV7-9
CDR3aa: CASSFGTSGFYEQFF
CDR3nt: TGTGCCAGCAGCTTCGGGACTAGCGGGTTCTATGAGCAGTTCTTC

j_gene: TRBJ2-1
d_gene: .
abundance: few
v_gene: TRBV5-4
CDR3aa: CASSLGDRSYNEQFF
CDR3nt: TGTGCCAGCAGCTTGGGGGACCGCTCCTACAATGAGCAGTTCTTC

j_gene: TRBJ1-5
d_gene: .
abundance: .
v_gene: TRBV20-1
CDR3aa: CSASRTNSNQPQHF
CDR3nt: TGCAGTGCTTCCCGGACAAATAGCAATCAGCCCCAGCATTTT

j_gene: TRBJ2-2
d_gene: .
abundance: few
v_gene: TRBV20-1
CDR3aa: CSASQWGLNTGELFF
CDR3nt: TGCAGTGCTTCTCAATGGGGGTTGAACACCGGGGAGCTGTTTTTT

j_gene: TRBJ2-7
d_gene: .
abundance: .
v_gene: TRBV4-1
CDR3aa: CASSQSPDGYEQYF
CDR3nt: TGCGCCAGCAGCCAATCCCCGGACGGATACGAGCAGTACTTC

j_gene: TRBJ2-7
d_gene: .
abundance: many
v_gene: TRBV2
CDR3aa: CASTGVAYEQYF
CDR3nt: TGTGCCAGCACTGGGGTGGCCTACGAGCAGTACTTC

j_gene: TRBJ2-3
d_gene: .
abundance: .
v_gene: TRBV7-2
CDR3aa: CASSVVGLSTQYF
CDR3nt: TGTGCCAGCAGTGTGGTGGGGTTGAGCACGCAGTATTTT

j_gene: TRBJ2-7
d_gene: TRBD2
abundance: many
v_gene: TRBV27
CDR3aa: CASSLSAGGSYEQYF
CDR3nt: TGTGCCAGCAGTTTATCGGCGGGGGGGTCCTACGAGCAGTACTTC

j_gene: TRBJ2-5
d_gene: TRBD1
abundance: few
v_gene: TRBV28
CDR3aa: CASSAPGQGAETQYF
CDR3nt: TGTGCCAGCAGTGCCCCGGGACAGGGGGCTGAGACCCAGTACTTC

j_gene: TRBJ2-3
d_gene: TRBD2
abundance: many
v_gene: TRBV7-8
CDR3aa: CASSLAYLGGRSTDTQYF
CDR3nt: TGTGCCAGCAGCTTAGCGTATTTAGGCGGGAGGTCCACAGATACGCAGTATTTT

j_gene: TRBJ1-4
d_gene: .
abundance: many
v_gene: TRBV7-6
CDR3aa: CASRQTGSANEKLFF
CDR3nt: TGTGCCAGCAGGCAAACAGGGTCGGCTAATGAAAAACTGTTTTTT

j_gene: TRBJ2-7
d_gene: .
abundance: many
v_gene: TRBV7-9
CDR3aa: CASSLWDRPYEQYF
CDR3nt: TGTGCCAGCAGCCTTTGGGACCGACCCTACGAGCAGTACTTC

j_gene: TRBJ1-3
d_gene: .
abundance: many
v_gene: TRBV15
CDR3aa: CATSRDYRTVHSGNTIYF
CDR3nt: TGTGCCACCAGCAGAGATTACCGGACAGTCCACTCTGGAAACACCATATATTTT

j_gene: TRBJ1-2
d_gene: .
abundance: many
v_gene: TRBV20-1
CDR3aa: CSARDPSGYTF
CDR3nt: TGCAGTGCTAGAGATCCCTCTGGCTACACCTTC

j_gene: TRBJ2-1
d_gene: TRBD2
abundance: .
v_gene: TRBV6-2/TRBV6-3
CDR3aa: CASATSGNEQFF
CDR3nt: TGTGCCAGCGCCACTAGCGGCAATGAGCAGTTCTTC

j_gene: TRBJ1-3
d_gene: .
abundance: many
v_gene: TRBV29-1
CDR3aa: CSVEPGPGNTIYF
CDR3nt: TGCAGCGTTGAGCCGGGCCCTGGAAACACCATATATTTT

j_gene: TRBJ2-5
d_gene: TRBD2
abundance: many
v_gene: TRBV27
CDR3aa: CASSPYPGLAGETQYF
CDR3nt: TGTGCCAGCAGTCCCTACCCGGGACTAGCGGGGGAGACCCAGTACTTC

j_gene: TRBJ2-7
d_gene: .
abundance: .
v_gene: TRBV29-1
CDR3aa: CSVEGARAGQTYHEQYF
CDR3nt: TGCAGCGTTGAAGGAGCTCGGGCCGGACAGACTTATCACGAGCAGTACTTC

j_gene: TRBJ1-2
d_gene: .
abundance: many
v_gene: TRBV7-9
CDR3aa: CASSYYKAGYGYTF
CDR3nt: TGTGCCAGCAGCTATTACAAGGCCGGCTATGGCTACACCTTC

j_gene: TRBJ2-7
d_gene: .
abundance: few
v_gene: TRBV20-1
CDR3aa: CSAKDRAYEQYF
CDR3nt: TGCAGTGCCAAGGACAGAGCATACGAGCAGTACTTC

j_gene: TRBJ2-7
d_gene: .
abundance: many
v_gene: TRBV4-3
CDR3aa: CASSQGVGSYEQYF
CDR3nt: TGCGCCAGCAGCCAAGGGGTCGGCTCCTACGAGCAGTACTTC

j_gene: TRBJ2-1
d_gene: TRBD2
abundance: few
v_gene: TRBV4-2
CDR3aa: CASSPAGGSPSASYNERFF
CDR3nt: TGTGCCAGCAGCCCAGCGGGAGGGTCCCCTAGCGCGTCCTACAATGAGCGGTTCTTC

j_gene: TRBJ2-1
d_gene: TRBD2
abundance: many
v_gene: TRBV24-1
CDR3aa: CATSDSFGTSGYNEQFF
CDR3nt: TGTGCCACCAGTGATTCTTTCGGGACTAGCGGTTACAATGAGCAGTTCTTC

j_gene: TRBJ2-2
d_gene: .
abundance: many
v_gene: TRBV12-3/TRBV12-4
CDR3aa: CASRLGTGELFF
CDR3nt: TGTGCCAGCAGGTTGGGGACCGGGGAGCTGTTTTTT

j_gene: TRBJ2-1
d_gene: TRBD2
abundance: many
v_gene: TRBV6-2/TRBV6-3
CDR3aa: CASSYSGGVLAGAPSSYNEQFF
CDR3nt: TGTGCCAGCAGTTACTCTGGGGGCGTCCTAGCGGGAGCTCCAAGCTCCTACAATGAGCAGTTCTTC

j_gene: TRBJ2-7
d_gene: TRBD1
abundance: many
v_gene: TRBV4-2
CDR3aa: CASSQEGYQGANSYEQYF
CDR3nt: TGTGCCAGCAGCCAAGAAGGGTATCAGGGGGCTAACTCCTACGAGCAGTACTTC

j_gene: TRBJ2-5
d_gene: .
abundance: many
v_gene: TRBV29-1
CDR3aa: CSVEMGPPGETQYF
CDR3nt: TGCAGCGTTGAAATGGGACCCCCCGGAGAGACCCAGTACTTC

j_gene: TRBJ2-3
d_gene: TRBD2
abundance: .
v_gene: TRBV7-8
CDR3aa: CASSPAGLAGTDTQYF
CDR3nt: TGTGCCAGCAGCCCAGCCGGGCTAGCGGGCACAGATACGCAGTATTTT

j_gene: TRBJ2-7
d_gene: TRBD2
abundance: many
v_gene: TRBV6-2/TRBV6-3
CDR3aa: CASSLLSGRVYEQYF
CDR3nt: TGTGCCAGCAGTTTACTGAGCGGGAGAGTCTACGAGCAGTACTTC

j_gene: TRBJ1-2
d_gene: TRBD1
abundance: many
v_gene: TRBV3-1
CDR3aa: CASSQGKDRRRYGYTF
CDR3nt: TGTGCCAGCAGCCAAGGGAAGGACAGGCGACGCTATGGCTACACCTTC

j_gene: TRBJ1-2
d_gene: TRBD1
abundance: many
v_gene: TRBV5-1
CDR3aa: CASSLATGTGYGYTF
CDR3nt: TGCGCCAGCAGCTTGGCGACAGGGACAGGGTATGGCTACACCTTC

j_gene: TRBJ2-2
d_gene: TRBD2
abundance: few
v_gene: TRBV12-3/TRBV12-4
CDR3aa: CASSLAREGRNTGELFF
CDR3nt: TGTGCCAGCAGTTTAGCCCGGGAGGGCCGGAACACCGGGGAGCTGTTTTTT

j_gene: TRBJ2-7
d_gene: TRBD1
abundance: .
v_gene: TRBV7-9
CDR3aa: CASSVTGATYEQYF
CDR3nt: TGTGCCAGCAGCGTTACAGGGGCGACCTACGAGCAGTACTTC

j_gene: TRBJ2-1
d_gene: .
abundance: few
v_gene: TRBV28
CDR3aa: CASSPAPLGSINEQFF
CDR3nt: TGTGCCAGCAGTCCCGCCCCTCTCGGGAGCATCAATGAGCAGTTCTTC

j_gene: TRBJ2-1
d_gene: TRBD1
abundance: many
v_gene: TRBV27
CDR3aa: CASSPGQVYNEQFF
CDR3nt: TGTGCCAGCAGTCCAGGACAGGTTTACAATGAGCAGTTCTTC

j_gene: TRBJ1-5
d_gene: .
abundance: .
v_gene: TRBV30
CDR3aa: CAWSVWGSNQPQHF
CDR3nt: TGTGCCTGGAGTGTTTGGGGTAGCAATCAGCCCCAGCATTTT

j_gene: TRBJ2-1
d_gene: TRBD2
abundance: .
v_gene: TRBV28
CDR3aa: CASSLPLSGSSYNEQFF
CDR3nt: TGTGCCAGCAGTTTACCCCTTAGCGGGAGCTCCTACAATGAGCAGTTCTTC

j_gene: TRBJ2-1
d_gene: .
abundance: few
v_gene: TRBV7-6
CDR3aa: CASSLAEVRGSYNEQFF
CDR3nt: TGTGCCAGCAGCTTAGCGGAGGTGCGGGGCTCCTACAATGAGCAGTTCTTC

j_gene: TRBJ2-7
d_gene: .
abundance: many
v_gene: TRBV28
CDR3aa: CASSSLYKRAGNEQYF
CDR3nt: TGTGCCAGCAGCTCACTCTATAAGAGGGCTGGGAACGAGCAGTACTTC

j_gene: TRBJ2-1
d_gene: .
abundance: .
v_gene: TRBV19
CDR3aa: CASSIFRGADNEQFF
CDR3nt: TGTGCCAGTAGTATATTTAGGGGGGCGGACAATGAGCAGTTCTTC

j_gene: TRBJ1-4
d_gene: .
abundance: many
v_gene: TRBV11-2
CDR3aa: CASSHGPGVATNEKLFF
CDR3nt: TGTGCCAGCAGCCATGGGCCAGGGGTAGCAACTAATGAAAAACTGTTTTTT

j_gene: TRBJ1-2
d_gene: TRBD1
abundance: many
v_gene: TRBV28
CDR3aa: CASTSGGADYGYTF
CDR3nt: TGTGCCAGCACTTCAGGGGGCGCAGACTATGGCTACACCTTC

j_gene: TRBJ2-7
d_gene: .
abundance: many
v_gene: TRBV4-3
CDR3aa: CASSQESVIGDGLPYEQYF
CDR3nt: TGCGCCAGCAGCCAAGAGTCAGTCATAGGAGACGGACTCCCCTACGAGCAGTACTTC

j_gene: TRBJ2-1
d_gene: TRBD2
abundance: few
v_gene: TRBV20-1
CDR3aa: CSAPPYGGRYNEQFF
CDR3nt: TGCAGTGCTCCACCTTACGGGGGGAGGTACAATGAGCAGTTCTTC